This TCR beta chain appears in the sequencing data of a study of T cell changes during pregnancy in multiple sclerosis. The table lists this clone with a count of one. The CDR3 runs 14 residues. V lost 7 bases and J 1 base, leaving 10 bases between the germline ends. CDR1 ENHRY and CDR2 SYGVKD come from the germline V gene. TCRdb keeps only in-frame clones here, not all; method: immunoSEQ multiplex PCR. The sample has about 77,000 clones, approximately 90% seen once. The receptor's source is a female donor with multiple sclerosis, enrolled in a pregnancy study. The starting material was peripheral blood, obtained before pregnancy. The V call is TRBV10-3, the J call TRBJ2-2; D is perhaps TRBD1 (6 bases). CDR3 region: CAITTTGNTGELFF. Here the CDR3 DNA reads TGTGCCATCACCACGACAGGGAACACCGGGGAGCTGTTTTTT.